The 18 T cell receptor beta chains listed next were all sequenced from one sample in a study of blood T cell repertoires in COVID-19. Clones were sequenced by immunoSEQ multiplex PCR, and TCRdb holds only the in-frame ones, with some missing. Found here are some 120,000 clones, roughly three quarters of them singletons; the top ten hold 7.9%. The sequencing input was peripheral blood. These receptors came from a human donor in a cohort sampled during active COVID-19.

The V and J genes are TRBV19 and TRBJ2-1; D perhaps matches TRBD1 (6 bases). This CDR3 is 15 amino acids long. V lost 3 bases and J lost 3, with 12 bases in between. Germline V CDR1 and CDR2: LNHDA, SQIVND (reference sequence). In DNA form, the CDR3 reads TGTGCCAGTAGTATCCCACAGGGTAGCTACAATGAGCAGTTCTTC. Its translation: CASSIPQGSYNEQFF.

This chain connects TRBV6-5 to TRBJ2-7; 9 bases fit TRBD2. The CDR3 has 16 residues. CDR1 and CDR2 from the germline V gene are MNHEY and SVGAGI. Germline trimming cut 0 bases from V and 1 base from J; bases unmatched to any gene: 4. This chain's CDR3 is CASSYSSGSISYEQYF. The CDR3 nucleotides read TGTGCCAGCAGTTACTCTAGCGGGAGTATTTCCTACGAGCAGTACTTC.

This sequence joins TRBV27 and TRBJ1-2; maybe TRBD1 (5 bases). Trimming shortened V by 0 bases and J by 6 bases, and 11 bases separated the two germline ends. This CDR3 contains 14 residues. Looked up from germline, CDR1 is MNHEY and CDR2 is SMNVEV (reference sequence). CDR3 amino acids: CASSLSGRVNGYTF. CDR3 in DNA: TGTGCCAGCAGTTTATCAGGCAGGGTCAATGGCTACACCTTC.

The V call is TRBV5-1, the J call TRBJ2-7, with TRBD1 identical over 7 bases. With V trimmed by 6 bases and J by 4 bases, 7 bases remained unmatched. The CDR3 consists of 13 residues. Germline CDR1 and CDR2: SGHRS and YFSETQ. The CDR3 spells CASNPGQNYEQYF. In DNA, the CDR3 is TGCGCCAGCAACCCGGGACAGAATTACGAGCAGTACTTC. Based on the CDR3 plus reference TRBV5-1 and TRBJ2-7, the full variable domain is KAGVTQTPRYLIKTRGQQVTLSCSPISGHRSVSWYQQTPGQGLQFLFEYFSETQRNKGNFPGRFSGRQFSNSRSEMNVSTLELGDSALYLCASNPGQNYEQYFGPGTRLTVT.

CDR3 in amino acids: CASSAPGGEQYF. The CDR3 nucleotides read TGTGCCAGCAGCGCCCCGGGTGGCGAGCAGTACTTC. The genes are TRBV12-3 or TRBV12-4 and TRBJ2-7; D not certain. V lost 6 bases and J lost 6, with 12 bases in between. The CDR3 contains 12 residues.

The chain combines TRBV10-3 with TRBJ1-1; 8 bases are shared with TRBD1. Germline CDR1 ENHRY, CDR2 SYGVKD. V lost 6 bases and J lost 5; bases outside the gene matches: 8. This CDR3 is built from 14 residues. CDR3 residues: CAIRVGTGGTEAFF. For the CDR3, the DNA is TGTGCCATCAGGGTGGGGACAGGTGGTACTGAAGCTTTCTTT.

This clone was seen a few times. The chain links TRBV3-1 (or the pseudogene TRBV3-2) to TRBJ2-5; 7 bases match TRBD2. This CDR3 is built from 15 residues. After removal of 0 bases from V and 5 bases from J, the junction contained 6 bases not matched to a gene. The germline gives CDR1 LGHDT, CDR2 YNNKEL (reference sequence). CDR3 sequence: CASSQDWGGLETQYF. CDR3 in DNA: TGTGCCAGCAGCCAAGATTGGGGAGGGCTTGAGACCCAGTACTTC.

The CDR3 DNA sequence: TGCGCCAGCAGTCACGCGCAGGGAACCGGAAACACCATATATTTT. Residues: CASSHAQGTGNTIYF. This rearrangement joins TRBV4-1 to TRBJ1-3; D possibly corresponds to TRBD1 (5 bases). V lost 6 bases and J 4 bases, leaving 16 bases between the germline ends. The CDR3 runs to 15 residues. Germline V gene data show CDR1 as MGHRA and CDR2 as YSYEKL.

The gene calls are TRBV5-6 and TRBJ1-1; the D is unclear. The CDR3 has 17 amino acids. V lost 5 bases to trimming and J lost 1 base, with 21 bases between them. From germline, CDR1 is SGHDT and CDR2 YYEEEE. Written as DNA, the CDR3 is TGTGCCAGCAGTCTTGGAATAGGAGCGCAGCCGAACACTGAAGCTTTCTTT. The encoded protein is CASSLGIGAQPNTEAFF. Looking up the rest from reference TRBV5-6 and TRBJ1-1 gives the full variable domain: DAGVTQSPTHLIKTRGQQVTLRCSPKSGHDTVSWYQQALGQGPQFIFQYYEEEERQRGNFPDRFSGHQFPNYSSELNVNALLLGDSALYLCASSLGIGAQPNTEAFFGQGTRLTVV.

The chain couples TRBV2 to TRBJ2-1; 8 bases agree with TRBD2. The length of the CDR3 is 16 residues. The trim removed 4 bases at V and 8 bases at J, leaving 13 bases unmatched. Germline values: CDR1 SNHLY, CDR2 FYNNEI. CDR3 DNA sequence: TGTGCCAGCAGTGCTCTATCCGGGACTAGGTCGCATGAGCAGTTCTTC. This translates into CASSALSGTRSHEQFF.

The CDR3 DNA is TGTGCCAGCACCGGACAGGGGTCTGGAAACACCATATATTTT. Translating gives CASTGQGSGNTIYF. The chain links TRBV3-1 (or the pseudogene TRBV3-2) to TRBJ1-3, with 9 bases aligning to TRBD1. With V trimmed by 7 bases and J by 1 base, 2 bases remained unmatched. Germline loops: CDR1 LGHDT, CDR2 YNNKEL (reference sequence). The CDR3 runs to 14 residues.

The CDR3: CASSQVGTGNSYEQYF. CDR3 coding DNA: TGTGCCAGCAGCCAAGTGGGAACGGGGAATTCCTACGAGCAGTACTTC. This chain joins TRBV4-2 and TRBJ2-7, with D perhaps TRBD2 (5 bases). This CDR3 has 16 residues. In germline, CDR1 is LGHNA, CDR2 YNFKEQ. Trimming removed 1 base at V and 1 base at J, with 14 bases between.

The V and J genes are TRBV5-1 and TRBJ2-7, with a possible D match to TRBD2 (6 bases). V lost 2 bases and J 3 bases, leaving 12 bases between the germline ends. Germline V lookup: CDR1 SGHRS, CDR2 YFSETQ. CDR3 length equals 14 residues. CDR3: CASSFGDSVYEQYF. As DNA, the CDR3 is TGCGCCAGCAGCTTTGGGGACTCCGTCTACGAGCAGTACTTC.

The chain joins TRBV5-6 to TRBJ2-5; 8 nucleotides agree with TRBD1. V dropped 4 bases and J dropped 3; count of bases not matched to a gene: 8. Germline CDR1 reads SGHDT; CDR2 reads YYEEEE. The CDR3 covers 15 residues. The CDR3 loop is CASSMRTGLKETQYF. Written as DNA, the CDR3 is TGTGCCAGCAGCATGAGGACAGGGTTGAAAGAGACCCAGTACTTC.

The rearrangement links TRBV6-5 to TRBJ1-5; D is ambiguous. The germline CDR1 and CDR2 sequences are MNHEY and SVGAGI. Trimming pared 2 bases from V and 2 bases from J, leaving 10 bases between. The CDR3 length is 15 residues. The CDR3 DNA follows: TGTGCCAGCAGTTACGAGGGTCCGGGCAATCAGCCCCAGCATTTT. Encoded protein: CASSYEGPGNQPQHF.

The chain links TRBV4-1 to TRBJ2-7, with D perhaps TRBD2 (6 bases). CDR1 MGHRA and CDR2 YSYEKL come from the germline V gene. The CDR3 loop spans 14 amino acids. V shed 0 bases and J shed 7 bases, with 13 bases lying between them. The CDR3 loop is CASSQDSREVEQYF. Here the CDR3 DNA reads TGCGCCAGCAGCCAAGATAGCAGGGAGGTTGAGCAGTACTTC.

In its sample, this clone was seen a few times. This rearrangement joins TRBV24-1 to TRBJ1-1; D ambiguous. The CDR3 is 15 amino acids. V lost 2 bases and J lost 1, with 10 bases in between. Germline CDR1 reads KGHDR; CDR2 reads SFDVKD. The CDR3 loop is CATSDSQNQNTEAFF. The DNA of the CDR3 is TGTGCCACCAGTGATTCCCAGAATCAGAACACTGAAGCTTTCTTT.

The chain recombines TRBV5-5 with TRBJ2-7, with 8 bases lining up with TRBD1. CDR1 is SGHKS and CDR2 is YYEKEE in the germline V gene (reference sequence). After removal of 0 bases from V and 4 bases from J, the junction contained 3 bases not matched to a gene. The CDR3 runs to 14 residues. The CDR3 DNA reads as TGTGCCAGCAGCTTGGCAGGGGGCCAATACGAGCAGTACTTC. Translated, it gives CASSLAGGQYEQYF.